The 2 T cell receptor beta chains presented below share a single source sample, sequenced in a study of T cell responses to AZD1222 COVID-19 vaccine. The method was immunoSEQ multiplex PCR; TCRdb's version includes in-frame clones alone and lacks a portion of them. Of approximately 100,000 clones detected, more than 90% appear once; the ten largest clones hold around 2%. The sequencing here drew on peripheral blood, taken on day 0 of AZD1222 vaccination. These receptors originate from an adult in good health.

This clone is a singleton in its sample. V and J are TRBV10-3 and TRBJ2-5, with 10 bases fitting TRBD1. Looked up from germline, CDR1 is ENHRY and CDR2 is SYGVKD. V was pared by 4 bases and J by 2 bases, with 4 bases of the junction left unmatched. This CDR3 comprises 15 residues. The CDR3 sequence: CAISGRDRGQETQYF. As DNA, the CDR3 is TGTGCCATCAGTGGCCGGGACAGGGGTCAAGAGACCCAGTACTTC.

This chain joins TRBV6-1 and TRBJ1-2, with 7 bases lining up with TRBD1. This CDR3 region has 15 residues. Trimming at V came to 2 bases and at J to 2 bases, leaving 5 bases not matched to a gene. Per the germline V gene, CDR1 is MNHNS and CDR2 is SASEGT. The CDR3 loop is CASSEKGRGNYGYTF. The CDR3 DNA reads as TGTGCCAGCAGTGAAAAGGGCAGGGGGAACTATGGCTACACCTTC.